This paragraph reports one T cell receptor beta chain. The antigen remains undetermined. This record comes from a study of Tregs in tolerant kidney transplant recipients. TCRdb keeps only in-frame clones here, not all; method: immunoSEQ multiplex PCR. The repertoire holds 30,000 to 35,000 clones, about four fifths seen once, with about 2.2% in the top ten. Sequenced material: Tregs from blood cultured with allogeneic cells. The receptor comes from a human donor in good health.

The CDR3 spells CASSPLRVRQGKGLYEQYF. The DNA for the CDR3 is TGTGCCAGCAGCCCCCTAAGGGTCCGACAGGGCAAGGGTCTCTACGAGCAGTACTTC. The chain joins TRBV7-8 to TRBJ2-7, with TRBD1 identical over 7 bases. The CDR3 is made up of 19 amino acids. Germline lookup yields CDR1 SGHVS and CDR2 FQNEAQ. V was pared by 5 bases and J by 3 bases, with 22 bases of the junction left unmatched.